The 10 T cell receptor beta chains reported below all come from one sample, sequenced in a study of OX40 agonist ivuxolimab in advanced cancers. Libraries were constructed by the immunoSEQ multiplex PCR assay. Entries here come from immuneACCESS through TCRdb and include only in-frame sequences with V and J called. Some clones fail to appear in such tables; in the studies checked, an unresolved V gene covers under half of the shortfall, and the cause of the remainder is unknown. The sample table lists tens of thousands of clones, 84% of them with a count of one. Approximately 1.6% of the sample comes from the top ten. This specimen was CD4+ or CD8+ T cells sorted from blood, taken in a trial of the OX40 agonist ivuxolimab. The receptors stem from an adult with an advanced solid tumor such as melanoma, head and neck, liver or kidney cancer.

V and J are TRBV14 and TRBJ2-7; 7 nucleotides agree with TRBD1. Germline V gene lookup returns CDR1 SGHDN and CDR2 FVKESK. V lost 5 bases, J lost 4 bases, and 14 bases stayed unmatched. This CDR3 has 16 amino acids. The CDR3 bases are TGTGCCAGCAGCAGGTACTTGAGGGACAGTCTTTACGAGCAGTACTTC. It encodes CASSRYLRDSLYEQYF.

The J gene is TRBJ2-7, the V gene TRBV27; no firm D call. Trimming removed 5 bases at V and 3 bases at J, with 14 bases between. The CDR3 runs to 14 residues. The germline V gene has CDR1 MNHEY and CDR2 SMNVEV (reference sequence). The DNA of the CDR3 is TGTGCCAGCAGTCTGCTCAACTCCCACTACGAGCAGTACTTC. Its protein product is CASSLLNSHYEQYF.

The rearrangement links TRBV29-1 to TRBJ2-7; D perhaps matches TRBD1 (6 bases). CDR3 length equals 14 residues. Germline assignment: CDR1 SQVTM and CDR2 ANQGSEA. With 4 bases removed from V and 7 bases from J, the gap between germline ends came to 20 bases. The CDR3 nucleotides read TGCAGCGTTGGAACAGGGCTTCGGGGCATAGAGCAGTACTTC. Translation: CSVGTGLRGIEQYF.

As DNA, the CDR3 is TGTGCCAGCAGCTGGGTGGTAAGTCAGCCCCAGCATTTT. Protein product: CASSWVVSQPQHF. The chain has TRBV7-2 and TRBJ1-5; D is ambiguous. Germline V gene sequence: CDR1 SGHTA, CDR2 FQGNSA. This CDR3 is built from 13 residues. The V end lost 4 bases, the J end lost 6 bases, and 10 bases lay between the germline ends.

The chain joins TRBV13 to TRBJ2-7, with TRBD1 identical over 8 bases. V shed 4 bases and J 5 bases; nucleotides not matched to a gene: 7. The CDR3 is made up of 14 amino acids. The germline V gene has CDR1 PRHDT and CDR2 FYEKMQ (reference sequence). DNA of the CDR3: TGTGCCAGCAGCTGGGACAGGAGGTCCCACGAGCAGTACTTC. Encoded protein: CASSWDRRSHEQYF.

This chain joins TRBV7-6 and TRBJ2-2, with D perhaps matching TRBD1 or TRBD2 (6 bases each). Germline V gene lookup returns CDR1 SGHVS and CDR2 FNYEAQ. V shed 5 bases and J shed 7 bases, with 17 bases lying between them. This CDR3 is built from 15 residues. The CDR3 loop is CASSRDGGLVGELFF. As DNA, the CDR3 is TGTGCCAGCAGCCGTGACGGGGGCTTGGTCGGGGAGCTGTTTTTT.

The genes are TRBV9 and TRBJ2-5; 11 nucleotides match TRBD1. V gave up 5 bases and J gave up 5 bases; unmatched junction bases: 14. Germline CDR1 SGDLS, CDR2 YYNGEE. The CDR3 consists of 17 residues. The DNA of the CDR3 is TGTGCCAGCAGTGGGGAGCTTTGGACAGGGGGCAGGGAGACCCAGTACTTC. It codes for CASSGELWTGGRETQYF.

A single count supports this clone. This chain links TRBV5-6 with TRBJ2-7; D is ambiguous. Trimming shortened V by 0 bases and J by 2 bases, and 0 bases separated the two germline ends. Germline V gene data show CDR1 as SGHDT and CDR2 as YYEEEE. The length of the CDR3 is 11 residues. In DNA, the CDR3 is TGTGCCAGCAGCTTGGCCTACGAGCAGTACTTC. Translated: CASSLAYEQYF.

The rearrangement links TRBV7-3 to TRBJ2-1, with TRBD1 matching 9 bases. Germline V gene lookup returns CDR1 SGHTA and CDR2 FQGTGA. The CDR3 spans 16 residues. V lost 3 bases and J lost 1; bases outside the gene matches: 4. CDR3 in amino acids: CASSFTGQGSYNEQFF. In DNA form, the CDR3 reads TGTGCCAGCAGCTTCACGGGACAGGGATCCTACAATGAGCAGTTCTTC.

V usage is TRBV4-3 and J usage is TRBJ2-5; D tentatively reads TRBD1 or TRBD2 (5 bases each). This CDR3 has 14 amino acids. Germline assignment: CDR1 LGHNA and CDR2 YSLEER. V was shortened by 0 bases and J by 7 bases, with 12 bases between the two germline ends. The CDR3 DNA follows: TGCGCCAGCAGCCAAGATTGGGGACGAGGGACCCAGTACTTC. Its translation is CASSQDWGRGTQYF.